The sequence of this T cell receptor beta chain was determined in a study of shared clonotypes between healthy human individuals. Naive CD8 cells lacked CD45RO and underwent positive selection for CCR7, leaving out terminally differentiated effector memory CD45RA+ cells. The donors were all Caucasian adults (living in Nashville, Tennessee). Note on this clone: Antigen unknown.

Findings and caveats of the study: Relative to memory subsets, naive subsets generally showed larger estimated richness. It was observed that roughly 5% of naive CD4 clonotypes were shared across several donors. Investigators expected sequencing depth to affect clonotype sharing among donors.

The length of the CDR3 is 15 residues. The ends were cut back, 0 bases at V and 2 bases at J, with 11 bases in the middle. The V gene's germline CDR1 is LGHNA and CDR2 YSLEER. Using immunoSEQ multiplex PCR, the repertoire was profiled, and TCRdb retains in-frame clones only, with some absent. Of approximately 2,000,000 clones in the sample, around 93% were seen once. The sequence was obtained from a man aged 18 to 30 in good health. Some clones in this sample may be carry-over from other donors' samples. This chain uses TRBV4-3 with TRBJ2-7; D may be TRBD1 or TRBD2 (5 bases each). Sequences were obtained from naive CD8+ T cells from PBMCs. The CDR3 DNA reads as TGCGCCAGCAGCCAAGATCGGGACGGACCCTACGAGCAGTACTTC. It encodes CASSQDRDGPYEQYF.